This T cell receptor (beta chain) is from a study of cytomegalovirus exposure and HLA in healthy donors. V lost 2 bases and J 8 bases, leaving 9 bases between the germline ends. The CDR3 runs 12 residues. Germline V gene sequence: CDR1 KGHSH, CDR2 LQKENI. This clone was counted only a few times. The PCR ran on 60 Vbeta and 13 Jbeta primers. Clones were read by immunoSEQ multiplex PCR, and TCRdb kept only the in-frame ones, dropping some. The table has 150,000 to 200,000 clones, roughly 79% seen once; the top ten hold 11% to 15%. This chain connects TRBV18 to TRBJ1-1; no firm D call. The receptor was derived from a man over 45 in good health and CMV-seropositive. The sample consisted of PBMCs. CDR3 nucleotide sequence: TGTGCCAGCTCACCATTTGGAGAAGAAGCTTTCTTT. This sequence encodes CASSPFGEEAFF.